These 13 T cell receptor beta chains were all obtained from the same sample, sequenced in a study of T cells in Graves' hyperthyroidism and ophthalmopathy. TCR beta CDR3 sequences were amplified from RNA transcripts. The study used the HTBI primer set for a first-round RT-PCR of the TCR CDR3. Via MiXCR, TCRdb re-called the multiplex PCR reads, giving one row per CDR3 protein. The table has around 580,000 distinct CDR3 sequences, 15% to 20% seen once. Sequencing was done on a sample of blood. Receptors originate from a woman between 18 and 29 years old with Graves' hyperthyroidism.

This clonotype was counted at least ten times. The CDR3 spells CSASGGFETQYF. The DNA of the CDR3 is TGCAGTGCTAGTGGAGGTTTCGAGACCCAGTACTTC. The chain has TRBV20-1 and TRBJ2-5, with a possible D match to TRBD2 (5 bases). V lost 3 bases and J lost 5, with 10 bases in between. There are 12 residues in the CDR3. Germline loops: CDR1 DFQATT, CDR2 SNEGSKA (reference sequence).

This clonotype appeared a few times. The gene calls are TRBV24-1 and TRBJ2-1; 10 bases fit TRBD1. The CDR3 totals 15 residues. Losses at the gene ends were 7 bases for V and 7 bases for J; bases not matched to a gene: 9. Germline CDR1 is KGHDR and CDR2 is SFDVKD. The CDR3 DNA reads as TGTGCCACCAGCTTACCGGGACAGGGGAAGAATGAGCAGTTCTTC. Protein: CATSLPGQGKNEQFF.

Only a few counts were recorded for this clonotype. The chain recombines TRBV6-2 or TRBV6-3 with TRBJ2-3; D not resolved. Trimming took 6 bases from V and 2 from J, leaving 9 bases between them. The CDR3 consists of 13 residues. From germline, CDR1 is MNHEY and CDR2 SVGEGT. Here the CDR3 DNA reads TGTGCCAGCAGGGGGTCGGCCACAGATACGCAGTATTTT. Its translation: CASRGSATDTQYF.

This clonotype was counted ten times or more. The chain is built from TRBV6-2 or TRBV6-3 and TRBJ2-1; 11 nucleotides line up with TRBD2. V shed 2 bases, J shed 4 bases, and the junction held 1 base outside the gene matches. Germline CDR1 is MNHEY and CDR2 is SVGEGT. The CDR3 totals 15 residues. DNA of the CDR3: TGTGCCAGCAGTTACGGGACTAGCGGATACAATGAGCAGTTCTTC. This translates into CASSYGTSGYNEQFF.

Only a few counts were recorded for this clonotype. The chain recombines TRBV5-5 with TRBJ1-1, with D possibly being TRBD1 (6 bases). The CDR3 is made up of 13 amino acids. Germline V lookup: CDR1 SGHKS, CDR2 YYEKEE (reference sequence). The V gene lost 3 bases and the J gene lost 4 bases, with 10 bases spanning the gap. This CDR3 reads CASSSRGITEAFF. CDR3 in DNA: TGTGCCAGCAGCTCTAGGGGGATCACTGAAGCTTTCTTT.

This clonotype was found many times. The chain links TRBV2 to TRBJ2-1, with D tentatively TRBD2 (5 bases). The CDR3 totals 15 residues. V was shortened by 6 bases and J by 3 bases, with 15 bases between the two germline ends. Germline-derived CDR1 and CDR2 are SNHLY and FYNNEI. CDR3 protein: CASSRPLGNYNEQFF. The CDR3 nucleotides are TGTGCCAGCAGCCGGCCACTAGGCAACTACAATGAGCAGTTCTTC.

CDR3 in amino acids: CASSQDAGTGWTYEQYF. Here the CDR3 DNA reads TGCGCCAGCAGCCAAGATGCGGGGACAGGGTGGACCTACGAGCAGTACTTC. The V call is TRBV4-1, the J call TRBJ2-7; 9 bases line up with TRBD1. CDR3 length: 17 residues. CDR1 and CDR2 from the germline V gene are MGHRA and YSYEKL. Losses at the gene ends were 0 bases for V and 2 bases for J; bases not matched to a gene: 8.

This rearrangement joins TRBV15 to TRBJ1-3; D is ambiguous. CDR1 and CDR2 from the germline V gene are LNHNV and YYDKDF (reference sequence). V lost 5 bases and J lost 4, with 6 bases in between. The CDR3 extends over 12 amino acids. The CDR3 region has the DNA TGTGCCACCAGCTCAGGAGGAAACACCATATATTTT. Translated: CATSSGGNTIYF.

This clonotype was detected only a few times. The V call is TRBV28, the J call TRBJ2-4; D is perhaps TRBD2 (5 bases). The CDR3 length is 13 residues. Trimming took off 2 bases at V and 5 bases at J, with 7 bases between the two ends. Germline V gene data show CDR1 as MDHEN and CDR2 as SYDVKM. CDR3 sequence (DNA): TGTGCCAGCAGTTTAGGACTTGAAAACATTCAGTACTTC. Its translation: CASSLGLENIQYF.

This clonotype was seen at least ten times. The rearrangement links TRBV7-2 to TRBJ1-4, with TRBD1 identical over 7 bases. Germline lookup yields CDR1 SGHTA and CDR2 FQGNSA. This CDR3 comprises 14 residues. V was clipped by 3 bases and J by 5 bases; unmatched bases: 3. The CDR3 DNA reads as TGTGCCAGCAGCTTGACAGGGTCGAATGAAAAACTGTTTTTT. This sequence encodes CASSLTGSNEKLFF.

This clonotype was observed at least ten times. The V call is TRBV10-1, the J call TRBJ1-2; D not certain. V lost 1 base, J lost 2 bases, and 5 bases lay in between. The germline V gene encodes CDR1 WNHNN and CDR2 SYGVQD (reference sequence). The length of the CDR3 is 13 residues. The CDR3 here is CASSEYRNYGYTF. The CDR3 DNA is TGCGCCAGCAGTGAGTACAGAAACTATGGCTACACCTTC.

This clonotype was counted ten times or more. This chain connects TRBV5-1 to TRBJ2-1; 8 nucleotides match TRBD2. Trimming cost V 6 bases and J 0 bases; bases outside gene matches: 17. In germline, CDR1 is SGHRS, CDR2 YFSETQ. This CDR3 has 19 residues. The CDR3 DNA reads as TGCGCCAGCACCGGTTGGGGTAGCGGGGCCGAAAGCTCCTACAATGAGCAGTTCTTC. Translation gives CASTGWGSGAESSYNEQFF.

This clonotype was detected ten times or more. The chain carries TRBV20-1 and TRBJ2-7, with D possibly called TRBD1 or TRBD2 (6 bases each). The CDR3 loop spans 14 amino acids. Germline values: CDR1 DFQATT, CDR2 SNEGSKA (reference sequence). Trimming pared 2 bases from V and 2 bases from J, leaving 13 bases between. In DNA form, the CDR3 reads TGCAGTGCTAGAAGCGGAGGGGACACCTACGAGCAGTACTTC. Protein product: CSARSGGDTYEQYF.